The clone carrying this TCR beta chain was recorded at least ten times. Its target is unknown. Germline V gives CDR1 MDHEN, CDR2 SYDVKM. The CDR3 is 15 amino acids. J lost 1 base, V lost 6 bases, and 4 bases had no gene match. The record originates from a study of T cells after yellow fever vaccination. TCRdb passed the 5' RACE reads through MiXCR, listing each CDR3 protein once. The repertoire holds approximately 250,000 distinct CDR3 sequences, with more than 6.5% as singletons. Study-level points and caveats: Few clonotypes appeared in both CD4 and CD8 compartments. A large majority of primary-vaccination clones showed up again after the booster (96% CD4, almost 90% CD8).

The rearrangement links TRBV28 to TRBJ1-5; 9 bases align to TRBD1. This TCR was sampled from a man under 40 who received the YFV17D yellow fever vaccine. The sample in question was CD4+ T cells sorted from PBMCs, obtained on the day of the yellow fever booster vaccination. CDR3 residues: CASSWGQGSNQPQHF. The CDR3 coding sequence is TGTGCCAGCAGCTGGGGACAGGGCAGCAATCAGCCCCAGCATTTT. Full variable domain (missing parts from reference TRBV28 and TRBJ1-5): DVKVTQSSRYLVKRTGEKVFLECVQDMDHENMFWYRQDPGLGLRLIYFSYDVKMKEKGDIPEGYSVSREKKERFSLILESASTNQTSMYLCASSWGQGSNQPQHFGDGTRLSIL.